This T cell receptor (beta chain) stems from a study of shared clonotypes between healthy human individuals. The protocol was immunoSEQ multiplex PCR, while the TCRdb copy is restricted to in-frame clones and leaves out a portion. The table lists approximately 510,000 clones, roughly 78% of them singletons. Germline loops: CDR1 LNHDA, CDR2 SQIVND (reference sequence). V was shortened by 6 bases and J by 0 bases, with 15 bases between the two germline ends. The CDR3 spans 16 residues. Sequenced: PBMCs. The sequence was collected from a woman in her 40s in good health. Some clones in this sample may be carry-over from other donors' samples. This chain joins TRBV19 and TRBJ2-4, with a weak D call TRBD2 (6 bases). CDR3 amino acids: CASSRVADLAKNIQYF. CDR3 DNA sequence: TGTGCCAGTAGCAGGGTAGCGGACCTAGCCAAAAACATTCAGTACTTC. The variable domain in full, completed from reference TRBV19 and TRBJ2-4, reads DGGITQSPKYLFRKEGQNVTLSCEQNLNHDAMYWYRQDPGQGLRLIYYSQIVNDFQKGDIAEGYSVSREKKESFPLTVTSAQKNPTAFYLCASSRVADLAKNIQYFGAGTRLSVL.